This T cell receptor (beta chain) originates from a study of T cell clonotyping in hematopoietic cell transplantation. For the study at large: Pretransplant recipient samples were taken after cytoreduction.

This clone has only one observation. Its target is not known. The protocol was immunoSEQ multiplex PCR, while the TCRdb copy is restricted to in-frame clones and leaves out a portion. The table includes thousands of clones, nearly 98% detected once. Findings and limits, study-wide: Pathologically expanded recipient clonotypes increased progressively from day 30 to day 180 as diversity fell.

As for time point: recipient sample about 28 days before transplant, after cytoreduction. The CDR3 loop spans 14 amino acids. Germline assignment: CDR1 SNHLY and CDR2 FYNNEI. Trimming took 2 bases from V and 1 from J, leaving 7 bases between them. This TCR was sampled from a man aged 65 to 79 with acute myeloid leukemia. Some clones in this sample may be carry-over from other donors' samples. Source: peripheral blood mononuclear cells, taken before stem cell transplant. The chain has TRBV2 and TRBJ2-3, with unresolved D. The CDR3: CASSELLGTDTQYF. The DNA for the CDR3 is TGTGCCAGCAGTGAACTACTGGGCACAGATACGCAGTATTTT.